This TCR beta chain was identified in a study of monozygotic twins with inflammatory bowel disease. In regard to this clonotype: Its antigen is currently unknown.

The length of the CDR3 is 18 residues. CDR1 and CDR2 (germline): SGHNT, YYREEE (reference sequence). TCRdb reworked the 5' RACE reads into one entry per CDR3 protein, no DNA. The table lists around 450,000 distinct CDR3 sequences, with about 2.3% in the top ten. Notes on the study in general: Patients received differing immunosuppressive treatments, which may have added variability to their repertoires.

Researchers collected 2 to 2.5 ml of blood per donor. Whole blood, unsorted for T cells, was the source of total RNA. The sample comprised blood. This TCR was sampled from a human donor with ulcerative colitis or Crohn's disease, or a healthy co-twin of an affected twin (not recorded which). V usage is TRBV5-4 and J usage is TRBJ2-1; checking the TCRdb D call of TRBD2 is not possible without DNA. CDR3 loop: CASSLGSPGLAGVGEQFF.